Described below is a single TCR beta chain sequence and its context. V lost 8 bases and J lost 4; bases outside the gene matches: 7. Per the germline V gene, CDR1 is MNHEY and CDR2 is SVGAGI. The CDR3 covers 14 residues. As processed by the authors: Estimates of nucleated cell counts were drawn from the amplification of reference gene primers. Method: immunoSEQ multiplex PCR; TCRdb's copy keeps in-frame clones and lacks some. V, J and clone size were drawn from that table, and D and trimming were deduced from the DNA. This table has nearly 85,000 clones, around 83% appearing once. These data belong to a study of blood T cell repertoires in COVID-19. Study-level background: Collection of acute and convalescent COVID-19 samples took place in the United States, Italy and Spain. Sources were T cells, B-cell-depleted T cells, or PBMCs; the material itself was cDNA or gDNA.

The sequence was collected from a woman aged 60-75 years with acute or convalescent COVID-19. The V gene is TRBV6-5, the J gene TRBJ1-4; TRBD1 matches 7 bases. The sequenced sample was peripheral blood. The CDR3 DNA is TGTGCCAGCGGCCGACAGGGAGGTAATGAAAAACTGTTTTTT. It yields the protein CASGRQGGNEKLFF.